The clone carrying this T cell receptor beta chain was counted many times. The antigen is unknown. This specimen belongs to a study of T cells after yellow fever vaccination. Each CDR3 protein gets one entry after TCRdb re-called the 5' RACE reads with MiXCR. This table holds around 310,000 distinct CDR3 sequences, 3% to 4.5% found once. Regarding the study as a whole: Within FACS-sorted repertoires, abundant clonotypes contaminating from the bulk population could be present.

The source is a man aged 18 to 30 who received the YFV17D yellow fever vaccine. Material: PBMCs, obtained 5 days after the yellow fever booster vaccination.

The CDR3 here is CASSLGGWGNTEAFF. DNA for the CDR3: TGCGCCAGCAGCTTGGGCGGATGGGGGAACACTGAAGCTTTCTTT. V and J are TRBV5-1 and TRBJ1-1; no clear D gene. This CDR3 region has 15 residues. V lost 0 bases to trimming and J lost 1 base, with 10 bases between them. Germline V gives CDR1 SGHRS, CDR2 YFSETQ. Based on the CDR3 plus reference TRBV5-1 and TRBJ1-1, the full variable domain is KAGVTQTPRYLIKTRGQQVTLSCSPISGHRSVSWYQQTPGQGLQFLFEYFSETQRNKGNFPGRFSGRQFSNSRSEMNVSTLELGDSALYLCASSLGGWGNTEAFFGQGTRLTVV.